This TCR beta chain derives from a study of blood T cell repertoires in COVID-19. Across the whole study: From the United States, Italy and Spain came samples of acute and convalescent COVID-19. From T cells, B-cell-depleted T cells, or PBMCs came the material, which was cDNA or gDNA.

The V end was cut by 6 bases, the J end by 6 bases, with 14 bases between. The CDR3 totals 13 residues. Germline V gives CDR1 MNHEY, CDR2 SVGAGI. Source study methods: Reference gene primer amplification gave nucleated cell count estimates. Using immunoSEQ multiplex PCR, the repertoire was profiled, and TCRdb retains in-frame clones only, with some absent. V and J calls and clone size follow that table, whereas D and trimming were derived from the DNA. The sample records some 120,000 clones, roughly 90% being singletons. V usage is TRBV6-5 and J usage is TRBJ1-1; D is possibly TRBD1 (5 bases). Specimen: peripheral blood. The TCR comes from a man over 45 with acute or convalescent COVID-19. This chain's CDR3 is CASSHQGRPEAFF. In DNA form, the CDR3 reads TGTGCCAGCAGCCATCAGGGTCGGCCTGAAGCTTTCTTT.